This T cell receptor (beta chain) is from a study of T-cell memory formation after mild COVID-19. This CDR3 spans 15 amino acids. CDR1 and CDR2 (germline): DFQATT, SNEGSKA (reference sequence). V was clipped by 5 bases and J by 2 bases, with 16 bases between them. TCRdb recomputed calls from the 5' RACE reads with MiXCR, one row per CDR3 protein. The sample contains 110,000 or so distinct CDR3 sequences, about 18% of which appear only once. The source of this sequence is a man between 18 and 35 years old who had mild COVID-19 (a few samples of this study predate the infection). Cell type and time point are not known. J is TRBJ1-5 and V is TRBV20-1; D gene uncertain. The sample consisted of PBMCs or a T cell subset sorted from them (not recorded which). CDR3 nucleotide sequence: TGCAGTGCTCCCTCTTCGGGCCGGCGCAATCAGCCCCAGCATTTT. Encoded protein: CSAPSSGRRNQPQHF.